These 31 T cell receptor beta chains came from one sample sequenced in a study of blood T cell repertoires in COVID-19 (dated by TCRdb to between 2020 and 2021). Library generation was performed with the immunoSEQ multiplex PCR assay. This immuneACCESS table, as held by TCRdb, lists in-frame sequences with V and J called but not all clones. Of the missing ones, under half trace to an unresolved V gene in checked studies; the others have no known cause. For this sample the table gives under 60,000 clones, of which approximately 80% were detected only once. The ten top clones hold 10% of the sample. The sample was peripheral blood. The source of these receptors is a man aged 25 to 40 with COVID-19, enrolled during active disease.

The chain uses TRBV23-1 and TRBJ2-1; TRBD2 is a possible D gene (6 bases). TRBV23-1 is marked as an open reading frame, function uncertain. This CDR3 has 16 residues. V shed 0 bases and J shed 8 bases, with 17 bases lying between them. The CDR3 DNA reads as TGCGCCAGCAGTCAATCGGAGGGGTTCCCCCCGGATGAGCAGTTCTTC. Encoded protein: CASSQSEGFPPDEQFF.

V usage is TRBV7-9 and J usage is TRBJ1-1; possibly TRBD1 for D (6 bases). Germline V gene lookup returns CDR1 SEHNR and CDR2 FQNEAQ (reference sequence). Trimming removed 5 bases from V and 4 bases from J, with 8 bases in between. This CDR3 spans 12 amino acids. Here the CDR3 reads CASSQGGTEAFF. The CDR3 DNA reads as TGTGCCAGCAGCCAAGGGGGCACTGAAGCTTTCTTT.

The V and J genes are TRBV2 and TRBJ2-3; 7 bases are shared with TRBD2. V lost 6 bases to trimming and J lost 6 bases; unmatched junction nucleotides: 12. The V gene's germline CDR1 is SNHLY and CDR2 FYNNEI. This CDR3 contains 15 residues. This CDR3 reads CASSYRLALGDTQYF. For the CDR3, the DNA is TGTGCCAGCAGCTATCGACTAGCTCTTGGGGATACGCAGTATTTT.

V usage is TRBV29-1 and J usage is TRBJ2-3, with D uncertain. This CDR3 has 14 amino acids. The V gene's germline CDR1 is SQVTM and CDR2 ANQGSEA. The germline V and J ends were trimmed by 4 bases and 8 bases, with 19 bases remaining between them. CDR3: CSVALHSSGPTQYF. In DNA form, the CDR3 reads TGCAGCGTTGCCCTCCACAGTTCCGGCCCTACGCAGTATTTT.

This CDR3 is CASSPSDRGLGYTF. The CDR3 DNA reads TGTGCCAGCAGCCCCTCGGACAGGGGACTTGGCTACACCTTC. The chain joins TRBV16 to TRBJ1-2, with 9 bases lining up with TRBD1. Per the germline V gene, CDR1 is KGHSY and CDR2 is FQNENV. This CDR3 comprises 14 residues. J gave up 7 bases and V 4 bases, and 7 bases lay outside the gene matches.

This chain uses TRBV19 with TRBJ2-7; D gene ambiguous. The CDR3 is 13 residues long. The germline V gene encodes CDR1 LNHDA and CDR2 SQIVND (reference sequence). The V end was cut by 5 bases, the J end by 0 bases, with 8 bases between. DNA for the CDR3: TGTGCCAGTAGTCTCAGTTTCTCCTACGAGCAGTACTTC. It yields the protein CASSLSFSYEQYF.

This clone was observed once. The rearrangement joins TRBV10-3 to TRBJ2-7; 10 bases align to TRBD1. Unmatched junction bases numbered 7, after V lost 11 bases and J lost 3 bases. CDR1 is ENHRY and CDR2 is SYGVKD in the germline V gene. The CDR3 length is 13 residues. The CDR3 coding sequence is TGTGCCGGGGGTCGGACAGGGGGCTACGAGCAGTACTTC. Translation: CAGGRTGGYEQYF.

The chain carries TRBV11-2 and TRBJ1-2; TRBD1 aligns across 7 bases. With V trimmed by 5 bases and J by 3 bases, 6 bases remained unmatched. This CDR3 contains 14 residues. Per germline, CDR1 SGHAT and CDR2 FQNNGV. This CDR3 is CASSRGTDDYGYTF. The DNA of the CDR3 is TGTGCCAGCAGCCGGGGGACAGACGACTATGGCTACACCTTC.

V gene TRBV6-2 or TRBV6-3 combines with J gene TRBJ2-7, with 13 nucleotides matching TRBD2. The length of the CDR3 is 15 residues. The trim removed 6 bases at V and 0 bases at J, leaving 2 bases unmatched. The germline V gene encodes CDR1 MNHEY and CDR2 SVGEGT. CDR3 protein: CASSWTSGGSYEQYF. In DNA form, the CDR3 reads TGTGCCAGCAGCTGGACTAGCGGGGGCTCCTACGAGCAGTACTTC.

The rearrangement joins TRBV19 to TRBJ2-1, with 8 bases aligning to TRBD1. This CDR3 region has 13 residues. Germline V lookup: CDR1 LNHDA, CDR2 SQIVND (reference sequence). Trimming cost V 7 bases and J 7 bases; bases outside gene matches: 6. The CDR3 nucleotides are TGTGCCAGTACAGGGGGCTTCGGGAATGAGCAGTTCTTC. This translates into CASTGGFGNEQFF.

This clone was observed a few times. The chain employs TRBV19 and TRBJ2-6, with 9 positions matching TRBD1. V was pared by 7 bases and J by 1 base, with 8 bases of the junction left unmatched. In germline, CDR1 is LNHDA, CDR2 SQIVND (reference sequence). This CDR3 contains 17 residues. In DNA, the CDR3 is TGTGCCAGTATTGGCCGGGACAGGGAATCTGGGGCCAACGTCCTGACTTTC. Its translation: CASIGRDRESGANVLTF.

The chain uses TRBV19 and TRBJ1-1, with 8 bases aligning to TRBD1. The CDR3 loop spans 17 amino acids. Germline V gives CDR1 LNHDA, CDR2 SQIVND (reference sequence). The J segment lost 1 base and the V segment lost 7 bases, leaving 14 bases of the junction unmatched. CDR3 sequence (DNA): TGTGCCAGTACCCGGGACGGGACAGGCCATACGAACACTGAAGCTTTCTTT. Its protein is CASTRDGTGHTNTEAFF. Using reference TRBV19 and TRBJ1-1 for the parts outside the CDR3, the full variable domain is DGGITQSPKYLFRKEGQNVTLSCEQNLNHDAMYWYRQDPGQGLRLIYYSQIVNDFQKGDIAEGYSVSREKKESFPLTVTSAQKNPTAFYLCASTRDGTGHTNTEAFFGQGTRLTVV.

The chain recombines TRBV5-4 with TRBJ2-2; 13 nucleotides align to TRBD2. J lost 7 bases, V lost 3 bases, and 9 bases had no gene match. The CDR3 sequence is 17 residues long. Germline V gene lookup returns CDR1 SGHNT and CDR2 YYREEE (reference sequence). CDR3 sequence (DNA): TGTGCCAGCAGCTATGGGACTAGCGGGACGGGTAGCGGGGAGCTGTTTTTT. Its translation is CASSYGTSGTGSGELFF.

In nucleotides, the CDR3 is TGTGCCAGCAGCGCTGTCGCCAGGGCAGGGTATGGCTACACCTTC. Translating gives CASSAVARAGYGYTF. The chain joins TRBV28 to TRBJ1-2, with D tentatively TRBD1 (5 bases). There are 15 residues in the CDR3. Germline assignment: CDR1 MDHEN and CDR2 SYDVKM. Trimming took 6 bases from V and 5 from J, leaving 19 bases between them.

This clone was counted a single time. The genes are TRBV4-1 and TRBJ1-5; D perhaps matches TRBD1 (6 bases). The CDR3 is made up of 16 amino acids. Deletions cut 6 bases from V and 4 bases from J, with 19 bases between. Germline CDR1 reads MGHRA; CDR2 reads YSYEKL. The CDR3 reads CASSLPSQGLNQPQHF. CDR3 nucleotides: TGCGCCAGCAGTTTACCCTCACAGGGTTTAAATCAGCCCCAGCATTTT.

This clone was detected only once. The chain joins TRBV6-5 to TRBJ2-6; D not certain. The germline V gene encodes CDR1 MNHEY and CDR2 SVGAGI. The CDR3 spans 16 residues. Deletions cut 0 bases from V and 0 bases from J, with 6 bases between. CDR3 nucleotide sequence: TGTGCCAGCAGTTACTCGTATATCTCTGGGGCCAACGTCCTGACTTTC. It is translated as CASSYSYISGANVLTF.

This sequence joins TRBV28 and TRBJ2-7, with 7 bases aligning to TRBD1. The ends lost 3 bases at V and 4 bases at J; junction bases unmatched: 3. CDR3 length: 13 amino acids. Per germline, CDR1 MDHEN and CDR2 SYDVKM. CDR3 in amino acids: CASSFTGAYEQYF. Here the CDR3 DNA reads TGTGCCAGCAGTTTCACAGGGGCTTACGAGCAGTACTTC. The variable domain in full, with the rest retrieved from reference TRBV28 and TRBJ2-7, is DVKVTQSSRYLVKRTGEKVFLECVQDMDHENMFWYRQDPGLGLRLIYFSYDVKMKEKGDIPEGYSVSREKKERFSLILESASTNQTSMYLCASSFTGAYEQYFGPGTRLTVT.

The V gene is TRBV7-2, the J gene TRBJ1-4; D gene unclear. The CDR3 sequence is 15 residues long. The V end lost 5 bases, the J end lost 3 bases, and 13 bases lay between the germline ends. Germline CDR1 and CDR2: SGHTA and FQGNSA. The CDR3: CASSLGRQANEKLFF. As DNA, the CDR3 is TGTGCCAGCAGCCTGGGGAGACAAGCTAATGAAAAACTGTTTTTT.

The chain links TRBV10-3 to TRBJ1-4; D is unresolved. The CDR3 runs to 13 residues. The V end lost 3 bases, the J end lost 8 bases, and 10 bases lay between the germline ends. In germline, CDR1 is ENHRY, CDR2 SYGVKD. DNA of the CDR3: TGTGCCATCAGTGAACGGTCCTCGGAAAAACTGTTTTTT. It specifies CAISERSSEKLFF.

The rearrangement uses TRBV19 and TRBJ2-5; D might be TRBD1 (5 bases). The V end lost 0 bases, the J end lost 10 bases, and 24 bases lay between the germline ends. This CDR3 has 17 residues. The germline gives CDR1 LNHDA, CDR2 SQIVND (reference sequence). CDR3 coding DNA: TGTGCCAGTAGTATAGACCCTGGACAATTTTATGAGGTGATCCAGTACTTC. It translates to CASSIDPGQFYEVIQYF.

The chain couples TRBV11-2 to TRBJ2-1, with 10 bases fitting TRBD2. V gave up 5 bases and J gave up 4 bases; unmatched junction bases: 8. Germline CDR1 is SGHAT and CDR2 is FQNNGV. CDR3 length: 16 residues. The CDR3 region is CASSLRTSGLYNEQFF. The CDR3 DNA reads as TGTGCCAGCAGCCTTCGGACTAGCGGCTTATACAATGAGCAGTTCTTC.

This sequence joins TRBV7-9 and TRBJ2-1; D remains ambiguous. Trimming stripped 1 base from V and 0 bases from J, with 10 bases between. From germline, CDR1 is SEHNR and CDR2 FQNEAQ (reference sequence). This CDR3 contains 16 residues. The CDR3 protein is CASSLVEEPSYNEQFF. CDR3 in DNA: TGTGCCAGCAGCTTAGTTGAGGAACCCTCCTACAATGAGCAGTTCTTC. Complete variable domain (other parts from reference TRBV7-9 and TRBJ2-1): DTGVSQNPRHKITKRGQNVTFRCDPISEHNRLYWYRQTLGQGPEFLTYFQNEAQLEKSRLLSDRFSAERPKGSFSTLEIQRTEQGDSAMYLCASSLVEEPSYNEQFFGPGTRLTVL.

This chain connects TRBV15 to TRBJ2-7; 9 nucleotides match TRBD2. V trimming: 1 base; J trimming: 7 bases; junction bases outside the gene matches: 14. CDR1 and CDR2 (germline): LNHNV, YYDKDF (reference sequence). CDR3 length: 17 amino acids. The CDR3: CATSRVATSGATEEQYF. The CDR3 nucleotides are TGTGCCACCAGCAGAGTGGCGACTAGCGGCGCCACCGAGGAGCAGTACTTC.

This clone was found a few times. This rearrangement joins TRBV7-3 to TRBJ1-2; 11 bases are a match to TRBD1. There are 16 residues in the CDR3. Trimming removed 1 base from V and 7 bases from J; junction bases left unmatched: 8. Germline CDR1 SGHTA, CDR2 FQGTGA. CDR3 in amino acids: CASSLRDRGSSSGYTF. The CDR3 DNA is TGTGCCAGCAGCTTAAGGGACAGGGGGTCCTCGAGTGGCTACACCTTC.

The rearrangement uses TRBV6-1 and TRBJ2-7; weak D call: TRBD1 (5 bases). Per germline, CDR1 MNHNS and CDR2 SASEGT. CDR3 size: 13 residues. With 1 base removed from V and 2 bases from J, the gap between germline ends came to 6 bases. The CDR3 DNA reads as TGTGCCAGCAGTGAAGGACAGCCCTACGAGCAGTACTTC. It specifies CASSEGQPYEQYF.

The genes are TRBV28 and TRBJ1-5; 10 nucleotides line up with TRBD1. CDR3 size: 15 residues. The ends lost 6 bases at V and 4 bases at J; junction bases unmatched: 6. Germline V gives CDR1 MDHEN, CDR2 SYDVKM. CDR3 bases: TGTGCCAGCAGCCCGACGGGACAGGGGAATCAGCCCCAGCATTTT. Its translation is CASSPTGQGNQPQHF.

The chain uses TRBV6-4 and TRBJ1-2; 11 bases are shared with TRBD1. Trimming cost V 6 bases and J 4 bases; bases outside gene matches: 4. Germline assignment: CDR1 MRHNA and CDR2 SNTAGT. The CDR3 runs to 14 residues. CDR3: CASSSGTGGYGYTF. The CDR3, as DNA: TGTGCCAGCAGCTCCGGGACAGGGGGCTATGGCTACACCTTC.

The sample holds a few counts of this clone. The chain employs TRBV2 and TRBJ2-3, with 7 nucleotides matching TRBD1. Unmatched junction bases numbered 5, after V lost 4 bases and J lost 1 base. The germline V gene encodes CDR1 SNHLY and CDR2 FYNNEI. The CDR3 has 15 amino acids. The CDR3 bases are TGTGCCAGCAGTGGACAGGGACGGGGCACAGATACGCAGTATTTT. Translating gives CASSGQGRGTDTQYF. The full variable domain, with the rest looked up from reference TRBV2 and TRBJ2-3, is EPEVTQTPSHQVTQMGQEVILRCVPISNHLYFYWYRQILGQKVEFLVSFYNNEISEKSEIFDDQFSVERPDGSNFTLKIRSTKLEDSAMYFCASSGQGRGTDTQYFGPGTRLTVL.

The V and J genes are TRBV9 and TRBJ1-5, with TRBD1 matching over 7 bases. V shed 4 bases, J shed 11 bases, and the junction held 18 bases outside the gene matches. The germline V gene encodes CDR1 SGDLS and CDR2 YYNGEE. CDR3 length equals 16 residues. Here the CDR3 DNA reads TGTGCCAGCAGCATCCCCTCCGGGACAGTACCCCCGGCCCAGCATTTT. Protein sequence: CASSIPSGTVPPAQHF.

The chain is built from TRBV29-1 and TRBJ2-4; TRBD1 aligns across 7 bases. Trimming took 8 bases from V and 4 from J; bases not matched to a gene: 5. Germline V gene sequence: CDR1 SQVTM, CDR2 ANQGSEA. The CDR3 sequence is 12 residues long. The CDR3: CSHSTGKNIQYF. The CDR3 region has the DNA TGCAGCCACTCGACAGGGAAAAACATTCAGTACTTC.

This chain connects TRBV28 to TRBJ1-6, with D hard to call. This CDR3 comprises 14 residues. V lost 7 bases, J lost 9 bases, and 16 bases lay in between. The germline CDR1 and CDR2 sequences are MDHEN and SYDVKM. This CDR3 is CASTTRGAGSPLHF. The CDR3 nucleotides are TGTGCCAGCACTACCCGGGGAGCGGGTTCACCCCTCCACTTT.